Listed here are 29 T cell receptor beta chains from one sample, sequenced in a study of cytomegalovirus exposure and HLA in healthy donors. The PCR contained 60 Vbeta and 13 Jbeta primers. The data were produced by immunoSEQ multiplex PCR, yet TCRdb's version contains in-frame clones alone and is incomplete. Here the sample spans 65,000 to 75,000 clones, around 67% being singletons. What was sequenced was PBMCs. These receptor sequences come from a woman in her twenties or thirties in good health and CMV-seronegative.

The rearrangement links TRBV7-9 to TRBJ1-2; no clear D. The V gene's germline CDR1 is SEHNR and CDR2 FQNEAQ (reference sequence). This CDR3 region has 15 residues. Deletions cut 1 base from V and 4 bases from J, with 13 bases between. CDR3 residues: CASSLGSGTPYGYTF. DNA of the CDR3: TGTGCCAGCAGCTTAGGATCGGGAACCCCCTATGGCTACACCTTC.

The chain is built from TRBV7-2 and TRBJ2-7, with 8 nucleotides matching TRBD1. J was trimmed by 1 base and V by 2 bases; bases with no gene match: 4. This CDR3 has 15 amino acids. Germline V gene data show CDR1 as SGHTA and CDR2 as FQGNSA. For the CDR3, the DNA is TGTGCCAGCAGCTTACAGGGGGCTTCGTCCTACGAGCAGTACTTC. Its protein is CASSLQGASSYEQYF.

The chain carries TRBV7-2 and TRBJ2-3; D remains ambiguous. Germline CDR1 SGHTA, CDR2 FQGNSA. The CDR3 has 15 amino acids. V was trimmed by 2 bases and J by 5 bases, leaving 14 bases between them. This CDR3 is CASSLQASKRDTQYF. CDR3 in DNA: TGTGCCAGCAGCTTACAAGCTTCTAAAAGAGATACGCAGTATTTT.

The V and J genes are TRBV28 and TRBJ1-3; D is unresolved. This CDR3 comprises 16 residues. Trimming shortened V by 3 bases and J by 0 bases, and 12 bases separated the two germline ends. Germline CDR1 MDHEN, CDR2 SYDVKM. Here the CDR3 reads CASSLSAANSGNTIYF. CDR3 sequence (DNA): TGTGCCAGCAGTTTGTCCGCTGCTAACTCTGGAAACACCATATATTTT.

The rearrangement joins TRBV13 to TRBJ2-5, with D maybe TRBD2 (5 bases). The V end lost 7 bases, the J end lost 3 bases, and 9 bases lay between the germline ends. The CDR3 runs 12 residues. From germline, CDR1 is PRHDT and CDR2 FYEKMQ (reference sequence). CDR3 coding DNA: TGTGCCAGCACACGAGCGGAAGAGACCCAGTACTTC. Translation: CASTRAEETQYF.

The gene calls are TRBV25-1 and TRBJ2-5, with D possibly being TRBD1 (5 bases). Germline V gene lookup returns CDR1 MGHDK and CDR2 SYGVNS. Trimming removed 0 bases at V and 5 bases at J, with 7 bases between. The CDR3 is made up of 13 amino acids. Here the CDR3 reads CASSEYRGETQYF. The CDR3, as DNA: TGTGCCAGCAGTGAATATAGGGGCGAGACCCAGTACTTC. The entire variable domain, with the rest obtained from reference TRBV25-1 and TRBJ2-5, is as follows: EADIYQTPRYLVIGTGKKITLECSQTMGHDKMYWYQQDPGMELHLIHYSYGVNSTEKGDLSSESTVSRIRTEHFPLTLESARPSHTSQYLCASSEYRGETQYFGPGTRLLVL.

This clone was recorded once. The chain recombines TRBV5-1 with TRBJ2-3, with a tentative D call TRBD2 (6 bases). This CDR3 has 15 amino acids. CDR1 is SGHRS, CDR2 YFSETQ, per germline. The V end was cut by 4 bases, the J end by 2 bases, with 14 bases between. CDR3 sequence: CASSAGRIDTDTQYF. Here the CDR3 DNA reads TGCGCCAGCAGCGCGGGACGGATCGACACAGATACGCAGTATTTT.

This chain uses TRBV6-4 with TRBJ2-1, with a tentative D call TRBD1 (6 bases). This CDR3 contains 14 residues. Per germline, CDR1 MRHNA and CDR2 SNTAGT. Trimming stripped 0 bases from V and 5 bases from J, with 8 bases between. Written as DNA, the CDR3 is TGTGCCAGCAGTGACTCGGGGGCCCACAATGAGCAGTTCTTC. Protein: CASSDSGAHNEQFF.

The J gene is TRBJ2-1, the V gene TRBV4-1, with TRBD2 identical over 10 bases. The CDR3 spans 15 residues. Trimming at V came to 5 bases and at J to 8 bases, leaving 9 bases not matched to a gene. Germline lookup yields CDR1 MGHRA and CDR2 YSYEKL. This CDR3 reads CASSESSGGADEQFF. The CDR3, as DNA: TGCGCCAGCAGCGAATCCAGCGGGGGGGCTGATGAGCAGTTCTTC.

A remark on this clone: The same CDR3 arises from other DNA sequences in this sample as well. This chain connects TRBV5-4 to TRBJ2-5; D call uncertain. The germline CDR1 and CDR2 sequences are SGHNT and YYREEE (reference sequence). CDR3 length equals 13 residues. V was trimmed by 0 bases and J by 2 bases, leaving 5 bases between them. CDR3 DNA: TGTGCCAGCAGCTTGGGCCTACAAGAGACCCAGTACTTC. Amino acids: CASSLGLQETQYF.

The CDR3 loop reads CASSVGGFTEAFF. The DNA of the CDR3 is TGTGCCAGCAGCGTCGGGGGTTTCACTGAAGCTTTCTTT. The chain combines TRBV9 with TRBJ1-1, with TRBD1 as a possible D gene (5 bases). Per germline, CDR1 SGDLS and CDR2 YYNGEE. V was cut by 2 bases and J by 4 bases, with 9 bases left in between. The CDR3 runs 13 residues.

J is TRBJ1-1 and V is TRBV18; 7 nucleotides line up with TRBD1. The junction had 6 bases not matched to a gene; V was cut back by 4 bases and J by 10 bases. The CDR3 is 12 residues long. Germline CDR1 is KGHSH and CDR2 is LQKENI. The CDR3 loop reads CASSLDRAGAFF. The CDR3 DNA sequence: TGTGCCAGCTCACTTGACAGGGCGGGAGCTTTCTTT.

The V call is TRBV19, the J call TRBJ1-6, with D possibly matching TRBD1 (5 bases). CDR3 length equals 14 residues. Germline loops: CDR1 LNHDA, CDR2 SQIVND (reference sequence). Trimming left V 3 bases short and J 8 bases short, with 11 bases between. This chain's CDR3 is CASSIGAWDSPLHF. The CDR3 DNA follows: TGTGCCAGTAGTATTGGGGCCTGGGATTCACCCCTCCACTTT.

This chain links TRBV7-8 with TRBJ1-1, with D unclear. The length of the CDR3 is 14 residues. Germline CDR1 reads SGHVS; CDR2 reads FQNEAQ. V gave up 2 bases and J gave up 0 bases, with 7 bases separating them. The chain's CDR3 is CASSLRGMNTEAFF. The CDR3, as DNA: TGTGCCAGCAGCTTAAGAGGAATGAACACTGAAGCTTTCTTT.

This CDR3 reads CASLTTSQAEAFF. Here the CDR3 DNA reads TGTGCCAGCCTCACCACATCGCAGGCTGAAGCTTTCTTT. The chain has TRBV18 and TRBJ1-1, with unresolved D. Trimming removed 8 bases at V and 6 bases at J, with 16 bases between. CDR1 and CDR2 (germline): KGHSH, LQKENI. This CDR3 is 13 amino acids long.

This clone was counted once. The gene calls are TRBV6-5 and TRBJ2-7, with TRBD1 identical over 7 bases. The V gene's germline CDR1 is MNHEY and CDR2 SVGAGI. The CDR3 contains 14 residues. The J segment lost 4 bases and the V segment lost 2 bases, leaving 5 bases of the junction unmatched. The CDR3 nucleotides read TGTGCCAGCAGTTACCCCGGGACAGTATACGAGCAGTACTTC. As protein: CASSYPGTVYEQYF.

The J gene is TRBJ2-7, the V gene TRBV5-1, with a weak D call TRBD2 (5 bases). In germline, CDR1 is SGHRS, CDR2 YFSETQ. V lost 0 bases to trimming and J lost 2 bases, with 12 bases between them. The CDR3 runs 15 residues. CDR3 in amino acids: CASSLGRDNPYEQYF. Here the CDR3 DNA reads TGCGCCAGCAGCTTGGGTCGGGATAACCCCTACGAGCAGTACTTC.

This clone was seen more than once but under ten times. The CDR3 DNA follows: TGCGCCAGCAGCTTGGGCGTACTAGCTGAAGCTTTCTTT. Translation gives CASSLGVLAEAFF. This sequence joins TRBV5-1 and TRBJ1-1; D is undetermined. With 0 bases removed from V and 6 bases from J, the gap between germline ends came to 9 bases. Germline assignment: CDR1 SGHRS and CDR2 YFSETQ. This CDR3 comprises 13 residues.

The rearrangement uses TRBV7-3 and TRBJ2-5; possibly TRBD1 for D (6 bases). Between the trimmed V and J ends, which lost 5 bases and 3 bases, there was a span of 10 bases. Germline V lookup: CDR1 SGHTA, CDR2 FQGTGA. This CDR3 comprises 13 residues. The CDR3 DNA is TGTGCCAGCAGCAAAGGACAGAAAGAGACCCAGTACTTC. This gives the protein CASSKGQKETQYF.

This sequence joins TRBV5-8 and TRBJ1-6; 7 nucleotides agree with TRBD1. Germline values: CDR1 SGHTS, CDR2 YDEGEE. CDR3 length equals 14 residues. J was trimmed by 6 bases and V by 7 bases; bases with no gene match: 7. The CDR3 sequence: CASRDSLSNSPLHF. DNA of the CDR3: TGTGCCAGCCGGGACAGCCTCTCTAATTCACCCCTCCACTTT. Drawing the rest from reference TRBV5-8 and TRBJ1-6, the complete variable domain is EAGVTQSPTHLIKTRGQQATLRCSPISGHTSVYWYQQALGLGLQFLLWYDEGEERNRGNFPPRFSGRQFPNYSSELNVNALELEDSALYLCASRDSLSNSPLHFGNGTRLTVT.

V gene TRBV18 combines with J gene TRBJ2-4; 13 nucleotides line up with TRBD2. Germline assignment: CDR1 KGHSH and CDR2 LQKENI. V lost 3 bases and J lost 8; bases outside the gene matches: 7. The CDR3 sequence is 16 residues long. Here the CDR3 reads CASSPGTSGGADIQYF. For the CDR3, the DNA is TGTGCCAGCTCACCGGGAACTAGCGGGGGGGCTGACATTCAGTACTTC.

The gene calls are TRBV4-2 and TRBJ1-4; D not certain. The CDR3 length is 13 residues. Germline assignment: CDR1 LGHNA and CDR2 YNFKEQ. Trimming left V 5 bases short and J 3 bases short, with 7 bases between. CDR3 amino acids: CASSLGANEKLFF. The CDR3 DNA follows: TGTGCCAGCAGCTTGGGCGCTAATGAAAAACTGTTTTTT.

The chain uses TRBV7-2 and TRBJ2-7, with TRBD2 matching 8 bases. J lost 1 base, V lost 1 base, and 3 bases had no gene match. The CDR3 has 15 residues. Germline CDR1 SGHTA, CDR2 FQGNSA. CDR3 nucleotide sequence: TGTGCCAGCAGCTTAGGTGGGACTAGGTCCTACGAGCAGTACTTC. It yields the protein CASSLGGTRSYEQYF.

The genes are TRBV6-1 and TRBJ1-4; 10 nucleotides align to TRBD1. CDR1 and CDR2 from the germline V gene are MNHNS and SASEGT. CDR3 size: 15 residues. The V and J ends lost 8 bases and 8 bases, in that order; junction bases with no gene match: 11. Here the CDR3 reads CASSKGGQGLEKLFF. In DNA, the CDR3 is TGTGCCAGCTCGAAAGGGGGACAGGGGTTGGAAAAACTGTTTTTT.

This clone is medium-sized by share. The chain employs TRBV4-1 and TRBJ1-1, with 8 nucleotides matching TRBD1. Germline-derived CDR1 and CDR2 are MGHRA and YSYEKL. With 4 bases clipped from V and 6 bases from J, the junction kept 10 bases outside the gene matches. The CDR3 covers 15 residues. The DNA of the CDR3 is TGCGCCAGCAGCCCGGGACAGGATGAAGGGGCTGAAGCTTTCTTT. The encoded protein is CASSPGQDEGAEAFF.

This clone was found a few times. This sequence joins TRBV28 and TRBJ2-2; TRBD2 agrees at 8 bases. This CDR3 is built from 17 residues. Trimming removed 5 bases from V and 3 bases from J; junction bases left unmatched: 11. The V gene's germline CDR1 is MDHEN and CDR2 SYDVKM. The CDR3 coding sequence is TGTGCCAGCAGTCCCCTTCTGGTTAGCGGGGACACCGGGGAGCTGTTTTTT. The encoded protein is CASSPLLVSGDTGELFF.

This rearrangement joins TRBV10-3 to TRBJ1-5; weak D call: TRBD1 (5 bases). The CDR3 loop spans 16 amino acids. Germline CDR1 ENHRY, CDR2 SYGVKD. Between the trimmed V and J ends, which lost 10 bases and 0 bases, there was a span of 19 bases. The CDR3 here is CASIKGYPISNQPQHF. For the CDR3, the DNA is TGTGCCAGCATCAAGGGGTATCCTATTAGCAATCAGCCCCAGCATTTT.

The chain combines TRBV7-9 with TRBJ2-4; 7 bases line up with TRBD1. The V segment lost 5 bases and the J segment 6 bases; nucleotides outside the gene matches: 7. The CDR3 totals 14 residues. CDR1 and CDR2 from the germline V gene are SEHNR and FQNEAQ (reference sequence). CDR3: CASSPWDSSNIQYF. In DNA form, the CDR3 reads TGTGCCAGCAGCCCATGGGACAGCTCAAACATTCAGTACTTC.

V usage is TRBV7-9 and J usage is TRBJ2-1; 7 bases match TRBD2. The CDR3 is 14 amino acids. Germline assignment: CDR1 SEHNR and CDR2 FQNEAQ (reference sequence). After removal of 11 bases from V and 6 bases from J, the junction contained 13 bases not matched to a gene. The CDR3: CAGRALAARNEQFF. The CDR3 DNA reads as TGTGCCGGTAGGGCCCTAGCGGCTCGCAATGAGCAGTTCTTC.